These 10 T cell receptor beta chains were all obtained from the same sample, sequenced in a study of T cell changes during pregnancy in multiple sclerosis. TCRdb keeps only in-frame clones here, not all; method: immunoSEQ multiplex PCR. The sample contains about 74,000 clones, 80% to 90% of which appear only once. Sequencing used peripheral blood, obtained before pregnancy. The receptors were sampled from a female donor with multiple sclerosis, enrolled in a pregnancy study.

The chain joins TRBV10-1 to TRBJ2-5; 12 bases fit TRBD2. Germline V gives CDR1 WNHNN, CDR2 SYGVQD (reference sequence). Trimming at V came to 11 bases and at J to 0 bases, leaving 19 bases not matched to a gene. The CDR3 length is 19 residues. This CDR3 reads CAPRGQRASGGEYQETQYF. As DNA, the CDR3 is TGCGCCCCCCGGGGACAGAGGGCTAGCGGGGGGGAGTACCAAGAGACCCAGTACTTC.

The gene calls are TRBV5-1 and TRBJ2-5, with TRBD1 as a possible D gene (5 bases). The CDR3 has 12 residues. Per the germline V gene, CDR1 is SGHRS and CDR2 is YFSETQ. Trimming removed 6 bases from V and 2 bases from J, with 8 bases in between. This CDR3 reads CASNTGQETQYF. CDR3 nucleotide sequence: TGCGCCAGCAACACAGGACAAGAGACCCAGTACTTC.

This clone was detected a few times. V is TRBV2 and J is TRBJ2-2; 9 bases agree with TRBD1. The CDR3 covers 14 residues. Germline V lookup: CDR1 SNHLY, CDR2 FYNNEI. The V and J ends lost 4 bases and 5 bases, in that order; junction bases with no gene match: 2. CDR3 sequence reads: CASSGDRGTGELFF. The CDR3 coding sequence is TGTGCCAGCAGTGGCGACAGGGGGACCGGGGAGCTGTTTTTT.

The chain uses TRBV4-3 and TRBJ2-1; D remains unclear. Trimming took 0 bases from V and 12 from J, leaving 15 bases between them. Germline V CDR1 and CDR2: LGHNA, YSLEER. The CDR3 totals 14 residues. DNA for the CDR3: TGCGCCAGCAGCCAAGATCCCCCCAGTGCAATGCAGTTCTTC. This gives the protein CASSQDPPSAMQFF.

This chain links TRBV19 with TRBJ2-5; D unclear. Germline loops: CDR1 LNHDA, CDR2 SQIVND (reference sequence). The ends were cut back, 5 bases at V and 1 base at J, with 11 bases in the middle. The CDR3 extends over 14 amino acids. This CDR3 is CASSSLGFQETQYF. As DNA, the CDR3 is TGTGCCAGTAGTTCCCTGGGCTTCCAAGAGACCCAGTACTTC.

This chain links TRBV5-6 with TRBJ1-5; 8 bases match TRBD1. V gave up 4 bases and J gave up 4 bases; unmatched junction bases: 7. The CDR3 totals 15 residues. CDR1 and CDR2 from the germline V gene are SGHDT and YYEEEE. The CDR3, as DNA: TGTGCCAGCAGCGGAAAACAGGGGGGAAATCAGCCCCAGCATTTT. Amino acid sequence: CASSGKQGGNQPQHF. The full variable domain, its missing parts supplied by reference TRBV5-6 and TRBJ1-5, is DAGVTQSPTHLIKTRGQQVTLRCSPKSGHDTVSWYQQALGQGPQFIFQYYEEEERQRGNFPDRFSGHQFPNYSSELNVNALLLGDSALYLCASSGKQGGNQPQHFGDGTRLSIL.

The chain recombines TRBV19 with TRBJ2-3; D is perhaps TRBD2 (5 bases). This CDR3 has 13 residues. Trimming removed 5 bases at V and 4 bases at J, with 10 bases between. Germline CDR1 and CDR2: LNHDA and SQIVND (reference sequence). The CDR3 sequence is CASSLLAPDTQYF. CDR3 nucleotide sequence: TGTGCCAGTAGTTTGCTAGCTCCAGATACGCAGTATTTT.

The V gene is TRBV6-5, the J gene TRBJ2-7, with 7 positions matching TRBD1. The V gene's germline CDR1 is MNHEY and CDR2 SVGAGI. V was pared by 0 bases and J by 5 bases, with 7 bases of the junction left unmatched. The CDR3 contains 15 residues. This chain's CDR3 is CASSYSKQGRHEQYF. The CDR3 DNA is TGTGCCAGCAGTTACTCGAAACAGGGGAGACACGAGCAGTACTTC.

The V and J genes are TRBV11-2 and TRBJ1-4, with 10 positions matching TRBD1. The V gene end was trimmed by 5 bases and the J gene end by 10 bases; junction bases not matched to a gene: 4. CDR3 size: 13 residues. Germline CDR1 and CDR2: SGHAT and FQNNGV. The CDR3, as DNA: TGTGCCAGCAGCCGAGGACAGGGGGGAAAACTGTTTTTT. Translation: CASSRGQGGKLFF.

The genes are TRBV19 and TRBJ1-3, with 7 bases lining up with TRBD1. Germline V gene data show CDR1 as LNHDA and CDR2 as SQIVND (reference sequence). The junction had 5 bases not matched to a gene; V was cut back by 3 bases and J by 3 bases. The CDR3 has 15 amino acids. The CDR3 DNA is TGTGCCAGTAGTATGGAGGGGGCGCGTGGAAACACCATATATTTT. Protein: CASSMEGARGNTIYF. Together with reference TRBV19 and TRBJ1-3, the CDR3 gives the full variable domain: DGGITQSPKYLFRKEGQNVTLSCEQNLNHDAMYWYRQDPGQGLRLIYYSQIVNDFQKGDIAEGYSVSREKKESFPLTVTSAQKNPTAFYLCASSMEGARGNTIYFGEGSWLTVV.